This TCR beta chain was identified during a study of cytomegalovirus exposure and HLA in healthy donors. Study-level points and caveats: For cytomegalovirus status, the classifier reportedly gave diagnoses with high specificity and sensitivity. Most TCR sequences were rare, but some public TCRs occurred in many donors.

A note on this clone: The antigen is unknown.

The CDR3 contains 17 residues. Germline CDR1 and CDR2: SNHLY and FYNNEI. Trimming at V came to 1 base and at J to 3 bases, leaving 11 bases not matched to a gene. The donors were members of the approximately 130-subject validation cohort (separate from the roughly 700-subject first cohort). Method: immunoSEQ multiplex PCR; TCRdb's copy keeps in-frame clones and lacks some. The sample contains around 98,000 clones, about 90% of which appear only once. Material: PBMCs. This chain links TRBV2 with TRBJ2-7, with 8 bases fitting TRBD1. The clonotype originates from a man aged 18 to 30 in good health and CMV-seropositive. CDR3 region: CASSEESPGTGFYEQYF. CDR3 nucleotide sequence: TGTGCCAGCAGTGAAGAGTCCCCCGGGACAGGTTTCTACGAGCAGTACTTC.